This T cell receptor beta chain derives from a study of blood T cells in healthy people across ages (dated by TCRdb to about 2015). With respect to the entire study: In model experiments, template switching captured roughly one uniquely barcoded TCR beta cDNA molecule for every two T cells. To track age-related changes in TCR beta repertoire diversity, the study relied on deep sequencing normalized with unique cDNA molecular identifiers. Donors were grouped into four age groups: young (average about 15 years), middle-aged (39), aged (over 55) and long-lived (just over 80). To avoid experimental bias, donors of different ages were distributed randomly across sequencing lanes. Two additional independent replicas of 1 million unique cDNA reads from the same blood draw were analyzed for two donors (one aged 18 to 29 and one aged 80 or older). Here is what the overall study found, with its caveats: Compared with the aged group, the long-lived group had more naive CD4+ T cells, fewer expanded clones and increased TCR diversity, suggesting age selection. Bulk unsorted PBMC profiling prevented conclusive comparison of naive and antigen-experienced compartments. Estimates of total diversity based on one million sequenced T cells were regarded as lower bounds and as underestimates. The percentage of naive T cells measured by flow cytometry correlated strongly with observed TCR beta diversity. The CMV infection status of donors was not known, potentially confounding age-related changes in expanded clonotypes. Observed TCR beta diversity per million T cells fell roughly linearly with age, and a significant reduction was already apparent by age around 44.

Donors were approximately 42 systemically healthy Caucasian individuals from Russia aged roughly 6 to 90 years. Each donor gave around 9.9 milliliters of peripheral blood, collected into EDTA-treated Vacutainer tubes. PBMCs were isolated by Ficoll-Paque density-gradient centrifugation, with at least 6 million obtained per sample. Total RNA, at least 5 micrograms per sample, was extracted from PBMCs with Trizol reagent. Naive CD45RAhigh/CD27high T cell percentages were measured by flow cytometry on a PBMC aliquot from every donor. CDR1 and CDR2 are drawn from the germline V gene: SGHTA, FQGNSA. Compared with germline, V lacks 1 base and J lacks 10 bases; bases without a gene match: 10. The CDR3 starts with the cysteine, ends with the phenylalanine, and has 17 residues. Only CDR3 DNA is held: 51 bases, read in frame from base 1. Receptor libraries were prepared by 5' RACE. The run used an Illumina HiSeq 2500. The second PCR ran for roughly 6 to 11 cycles and used a J-beta primer mix along with a sample-barcoded 5' primer. Each TCR beta cDNA molecule received a unique molecular identifier from a template-switch 5' adaptor carrying 12 random nucleotides. Each sample yielded at least 3 million CDR3-containing paired-end reads. First-strand cDNA synthesis was performed from all RNA using the Mint cDNA synthesis kit, with priming by a TRBC-specific oligonucleotide. After uracil-DNA glycosylase treatment, a first 18-cycle PCR used universal primers M1SS and BC2_uni_R on all cDNA. Under the source paper's analysis protocol: Each sample was normalized by randomly selecting 1 million high-quality reads, each carrying a distinct molecular identifier. Instead of being binned into consensus sequences, reads that shared molecular identifiers were thrown out. MiTCR, with a Q25 quality threshold and the strictest error-elimination algorithm, was used for CDR3 identification, clonotype clustering and error correction. Lower-bound total TCR beta diversity was estimated with a nonparametric unseen species model using Euler transformation. The public sequencing data were trimmed at Q25 with fastp and processed into clonotypes with MiXCR by TCRdb, which kept only in-frame beta chains. When rows share a CDR3 protein, they turn into one entry using the most common DNA and genes. The V and J calls were determined by TCRdb, not by the authors. The sample data list 850,000 to 950,000 distinct CDR3 sequences, and under 35% of these were observed just once. The leading ten clones occupy 17% of the sample.

Many counts were recorded for this clonotype. Its antigen is still unknown. Base-call qualities are not available, and no considerably larger clone is one nucleotide away. Sequenced material: blood. The rearranged segments are TRBV7-2 and TRBJ1-6; TRBD1 matches 10 bases in the middle. The origin of this receptor is a woman of 80 years or more in good health. For the CDR3, the sequence is CASSLGLTGGRGSPLHF. The DNA reads TGTGCCAGCAGCTTAGGGCTGACAGGGGGCCGCGGATCACCCCTCCACTTT.